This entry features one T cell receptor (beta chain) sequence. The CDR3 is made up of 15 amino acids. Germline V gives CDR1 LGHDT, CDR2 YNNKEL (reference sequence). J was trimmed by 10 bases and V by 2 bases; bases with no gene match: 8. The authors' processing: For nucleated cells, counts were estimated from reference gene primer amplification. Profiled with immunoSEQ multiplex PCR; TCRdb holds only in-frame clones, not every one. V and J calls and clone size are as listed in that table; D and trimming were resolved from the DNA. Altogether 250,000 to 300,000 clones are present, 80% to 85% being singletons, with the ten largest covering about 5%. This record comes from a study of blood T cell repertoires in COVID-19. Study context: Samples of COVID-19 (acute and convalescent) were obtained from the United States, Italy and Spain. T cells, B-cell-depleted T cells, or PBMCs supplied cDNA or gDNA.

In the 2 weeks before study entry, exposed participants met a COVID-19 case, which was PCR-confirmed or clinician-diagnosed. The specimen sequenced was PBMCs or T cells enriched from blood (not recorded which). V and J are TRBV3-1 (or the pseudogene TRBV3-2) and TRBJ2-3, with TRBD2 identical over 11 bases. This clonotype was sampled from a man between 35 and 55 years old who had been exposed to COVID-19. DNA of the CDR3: TGTGCCAGCAGCCAAAACCTAGCGGGAGGTTTATCGCAGTATTTT. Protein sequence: CASSQNLAGGLSQYF.